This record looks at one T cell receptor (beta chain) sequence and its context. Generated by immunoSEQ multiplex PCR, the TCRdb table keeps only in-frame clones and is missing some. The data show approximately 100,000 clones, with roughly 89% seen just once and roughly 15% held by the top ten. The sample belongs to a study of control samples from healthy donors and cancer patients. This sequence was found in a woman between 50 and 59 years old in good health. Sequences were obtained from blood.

The DNA of the CDR3 is TGTGCCAGCAGCCAACCCACCAGCGGGAGGGCCAACGGGGAGCTGTTTTTT. This translates into CASSQPTSGRANGELFF. V gene TRBV4-2 combines with J gene TRBJ2-2; 10 positions match TRBD2. This CDR3 is built from 17 residues. Unmatched junction bases numbered 10, after V lost 2 bases and J lost 7 bases. Germline V lookup: CDR1 LGHNA, CDR2 YNFKEQ.